In this sample, the clone carrying this T cell receptor (beta chain) is medium-sized. Antigen unknown. Proliferating CFSE-low MLR cells were sequenced to define alloreactive TCRbeta sequences. This sample is part of a study of T cell clones after liver transplantation. Study-level points and caveats: The donor-reactive repertoire was only partly measurable in a couple of subjects, lacking donor cells. A larger donor-reactive than third-party decline suggested partial antigen-specific deletion.

The V and J ends lost 1 base and 1 base respectively, with 10 bases between them. The V gene's germline CDR1 is SNHLY and CDR2 FYNNEI. The CDR3 contains 16 residues. Some clones are missing from TCRdb's copy, which holds only in-frame ones; the method was immunoSEQ multiplex PCR. The sample yields about 5,000 clones, over 40% seen once. This clonotype was obtained from a human patient who received a liver transplant. Some of these T cells may belong to the graft donor. This chain connects TRBV2 to TRBJ2-2; a possible D gene is TRBD2 (5 bases). The sequenced material came from CD4+ T cells from cultured PBMCs. CDR3 sequence reads: CASSEVRSGNTGELFF. DNA for the CDR3: TGTGCCAGCAGTGAAGTGAGGAGCGGGAACACCGGGGAGCTGTTTTTT.